The clone carrying this T cell receptor (beta chain) was found a few times. Its antigen is undetermined. V shed 0 bases and J shed 1 base, with 12 bases lying between them. This CDR3 spans 15 amino acids. Germline CDR1 reads GTSNPN; CDR2 reads SVGIG (reference sequence). PCR primers comprised 60 Vbeta and 13 Jbeta primers. Here immunoSEQ multiplex PCR was the method, and the copy in TCRdb shows in-frame clones only, minus some. The repertoire holds approximately 300,000 clones, with about 80% as singletons. The data belong to a study of cytomegalovirus exposure and HLA in healthy donors. About the study: The study placed 80% to 85% of its approximately 360 genotyped donors in the Caucasian-associated ancestry cluster. General study points: The study recorded 150 to 200 TCR beta chains that were cytomegalovirus-associated.

The receptor's source is a girl aged 2-15 years in good health and CMV-seronegative. The sequenced sample was PBMCs. The rearrangement joins TRBV30 to TRBJ2-5; tentatively, D is TRBD2 (6 bases). As DNA, the CDR3 is TGTGCCTGGAGTGTACGAACGGGAGTCCAAGAGACCCAGTACTTC. Protein: CAWSVRTGVQETQYF.